One sample yielded the 18 T cell receptor beta chains listed below, sequenced in a study of T cell repertoires in cytomegalovirus infection. Their recognized antigens are unknown. TCRdb ran MiXCR on the reads and lists one entry per CDR3 protein. The table records roughly 990,000 distinct CDR3 sequences, under 40% of them present only once. This specimen consisted of cultured CD8+ T cells from PBMCs, obtained from culture after CMV antigen stimulation. All receptors derive from a human donor in good health (CMV status not recorded). Some clones in this sample may be carry-over from other donors' samples.

This CDR3 is CATSRFPQDANYGYTF. The DNA for the CDR3 is TGTGCCACCAGCAGGTTCCCACAGGACGCTAACTATGGCTACACCTTC. The chain uses TRBV15 and TRBJ1-2; possible D gene TRBD1, 5 bases. Per the germline V gene, CDR1 is LNHNV and CDR2 is YYDKDF (reference sequence). The CDR3 has 16 amino acids. V lost 3 bases, J lost 0 bases, and 14 bases lay in between.

The CDR3 region is CASSPPYGNTIYF. The DNA for the CDR3 is TGTGCCAGCTCACCACCTTACGGAAACACCATATATTTT. This sequence joins TRBV18 and TRBJ1-3; D gene uncertain. CDR3 length: 13 amino acids. The V end was cut by 0 bases, the J end by 4 bases, with 4 bases between. Germline V gives CDR1 KGHSH, CDR2 LQKENI.

The genes are TRBV7-6 and TRBJ2-1; tentatively, D is TRBD2 (5 bases). CDR1 is SGHVS and CDR2 is FNYEAQ in the germline V gene. V dropped 5 bases and J dropped 4 bases, with 18 bases sitting between them. The CDR3 covers 16 residues. The CDR3 here is CASSPGMRSRYNEQFF. In DNA, the CDR3 is TGTGCCAGCAGCCCCGGGATGCGTAGTCGGTACAATGAGCAGTTCTTC.

This clonotype was counted ten times or more. The chain uses TRBV12-5 and TRBJ1-1; no reliable D call. The CDR3 contains 12 residues. Between the trimmed V and J ends, which lost 1 base and 1 base, there was a span of 1 base. Germline V gives CDR1 LGHNT, CDR2 FRNRAP. CDR3 nucleotide sequence: TGTGCTAGTGGTTTGGGGAACACTGAAGCTTTCTTT. Encoded protein: CASGLGNTEAFF. The entire variable domain, with the rest obtained from reference TRBV12-5 and TRBJ1-1, is as follows: DARVTQTPRHKVTEMGQEVTMRCQPILGHNTVFWYRQTMMQGLELLAYFRNRAPLDDSGMPKDRFSAEMPDATLATLKIQPSEPRDSAVYFCASGLGNTEAFFGQGTRLTVV.

This clonotype showed up just a few times. At one end, the junction sequence differs from germline, possibly due to a read error. The chain couples TRBV4-1 to TRBJ1-1; tentative D call: TRBD1 (6 bases). The germline V gene encodes CDR1 MGHRA and CDR2 YSYEKL. The CDR3 runs to 16 residues. CDR3 protein: CASSQEGGGLGTEAFF. CDR3 nucleotide sequence: TGTGCCAGCAGCCAAGAGGGGGGGGGGCTCGGAACTGAAGCTTTCTTT.

This clonotype has a handful of counts. The chain combines TRBV11-1 with TRBJ1-2; D unresolved. Trimming cost V 4 bases and J 8 bases, with 17 bases left between them. The CDR3 is made up of 14 amino acids. The germline CDR1 and CDR2 sequences are SGHAT and FQDESV (reference sequence). The CDR3 DNA reads as TGTGCCAGCAGCTCTGCTAAACATCGATACGGCTACACCTTC. Its protein product is CASSSAKHRYGYTF.

The chain is built from TRBV2 and TRBJ2-5; 7 bases map to TRBD1. The germline V gene encodes CDR1 SNHLY and CDR2 FYNNEI. Trimming at V came to 6 bases and at J to 2 bases, leaving 6 bases not matched to a gene. The CDR3 has 14 amino acids. CDR3 in amino acids: CASRGMGQQETQYF. DNA of the CDR3: TGTGCCAGCAGGGGAATGGGACAGCAAGAGACCCAGTACTTC.

The chain employs TRBV3-1 and TRBJ2-5; D is perhaps TRBD2 (6 bases). The CDR3 is 17 residues long. The ends were cut back, 0 bases at V and 2 bases at J, with 16 bases in the middle. Germline V gene sequence: CDR1 LGHDT, CDR2 YNNKEL (reference sequence). The CDR3 region has the DNA TGTGCCAGCAGCCAAGATGTTTGGGTAGCGGCTCAAGAGACCCAGTACTTC. This gives the protein CASSQDVWVAAQETQYF.

This clonotype was detected many times. The V gene is TRBV7-2, the J gene TRBJ2-5; possible D gene TRBD2, 7 bases. CDR3 size: 14 residues. The germline V and J ends were trimmed by 5 bases and 5 bases, with 15 bases remaining between them. Germline CDR1 is SGHTA and CDR2 is FQGNSA. CDR3 protein: CASSPIGGRETQYF. The CDR3 bases are TGTGCCAGCAGCCCAATCGGGGGGCGGGAGACCCAGTACTTC.

The chain is built from TRBV3-1 and TRBJ2-1, with D perhaps matching TRBD2 (6 bases). V lost 0 bases, J lost 9 bases, and 9 bases lay in between. This CDR3 is built from 13 residues. From germline, CDR1 is LGHDT and CDR2 YNNKEL (reference sequence). CDR3: CASSQDNGGEQFF. The DNA of the CDR3 is TGTGCCAGCAGCCAAGATAACGGGGGTGAGCAGTTCTTC.

The rearrangement links TRBV6-6 to TRBJ1-1; D unresolved. Germline CDR1 MNHNY, CDR2 SVGAGI (reference sequence). Trimming stripped 5 bases from V and 4 bases from J, with 17 bases between. CDR3 length equals 15 residues. CDR3 region: CASSDRQLLGTEAFF. CDR3 sequence (DNA): TGTGCCAGCAGTGACCGCCAACTACTGGGCACTGAAGCTTTCTTT.

The chain is built from TRBV5-1 and TRBJ2-7; no clear D gene. V was clipped by 0 bases and J by 0 bases, with 13 bases between them. Germline loops: CDR1 SGHRS, CDR2 YFSETQ. The CDR3 is 16 amino acids. The CDR3 reads CASSLGLAADSYEQYV. CDR3 bases: TGCGCCAGCAGCTTGGGTCTCGCGGCGGACTCCTACGAGCAGTACGTC.

The CDR3 nucleotides are TGTGCCAGCAGCCCTGGGCTTCTAATCAAAGAGACCCAGTACTTC. Protein product: CASSPGLLIKETQYF. This chain links TRBV7-4 with TRBJ2-5; D is unresolved. The germline V gene has CDR1 SGHVT and CDR2 SQSDAQ. Between the trimmed V and J ends, which lost 5 bases and 3 bases, there was a span of 16 bases. The CDR3 loop spans 15 amino acids.

The genes are TRBV2 and TRBJ2-1, with D hard to call. Germline V gives CDR1 SNHLY, CDR2 FYNNEI. With 2 bases removed from V and 3 bases from J, the gap between germline ends came to 2 bases. CDR3 length: 12 residues. The CDR3 here is CASSENYNEQFF. As DNA, the CDR3 is TGTGCCAGCAGTGAAAACTACAATGAGCAGTTCTTC.

Note on this clonotype: A much larger clone differs by one base, so this may be a read error. The CDR3 bases are TGTGTCAGCAGCTCGGAGGGGACAGAGAGCTCCTACGAGCAGTACGTC. Its translation: CVSSSEGTESSYEQYV. The chain is built from TRBV7-2 and TRBJ2-7; D possibly corresponds to TRBD1 (7 bases). CDR1 and CDR2 from the germline V gene are SGHTA and FQGNSA. This CDR3 comprises 16 residues.

The chain has TRBV2 and TRBJ2-5; 13 nucleotides agree with TRBD2. CDR3 length: 15 residues. After removal of 8 bases from V and 5 bases from J, the junction contained 8 bases not matched to a gene. Germline loops: CDR1 SNHLY, CDR2 FYNNEI. The CDR3 region has the DNA TGTGCCAGCCCCACTGGACTAGCGGGGGAGGAGACCCAGTACTTC. Its translation: CASPTGLAGEETQYF.

J is TRBJ2-1 and V is TRBV11-2, with 12 bases matching TRBD2. CDR3 length equals 16 residues. Germline assignment: CDR1 SGHAT and CDR2 FQNNGV. The trim removed 5 bases at V and 9 bases at J, leaving 11 bases unmatched. CDR3 sequence: CASSDPGLAGIIEQFF. The CDR3 DNA reads as TGTGCCAGCAGCGATCCGGGACTAGCGGGTATTATTGAGCAGTTCTTC.

The rearrangement uses TRBV13 and TRBJ1-2; perhaps TRBD1 as D (6 bases). V was trimmed by 1 base and J by 4 bases, leaving 16 bases between them. The CDR3 covers 16 residues. Germline V gene lookup returns CDR1 PRHDT and CDR2 FYEKMQ (reference sequence). CDR3 region: CASSLAGYGGGYGYTF. The CDR3 coding sequence is TGTGCCAGCAGCTTAGCGGGGTACGGAGGGGGCTATGGCTACACCTTC.